These T cell receptor beta chains were read from a single sample in a study of shared clonotypes between healthy human individuals. The table came from immunoSEQ multiplex PCR; TCRdb's copy has only in-frame clones and leaves some out. The sample has approximately 1.9 million clones, around 93% seen once. Specimen: naive CD8+ T cells from PBMCs. All receptors derive from a man aged 18 to 35 in good health. Some clones in this sample may be carry-over from other donors' samples. The CDR3 runs from the conserved cysteine through the conserved F or W. The D gene is left open where the match is weak. The size field is filled for only some rows; it gives once, few, many or a size class.

j_gene,d_gene,v_gene,abundance,CDR3nt,CDR3aa
TRBJ2-1,.,TRBV27,once,TGTGCCACCGCGACCCCGGGCTCCTACAATGAGCAGTTCTTC,CATATPGSYNEQFF
TRBJ1-2,.,TRBV7-9,once,TGTGCCAGCAGCTCCGTGACAGCGAGCTATGGCTACACCTTC,CASSSVTASYGYTF
TRBJ2-7,.,TRBV6-1,.,TGTGCCAGCAGTGATGGGGCAGGGCGCTCCTACGAGCAGTACTTC,CASSDGAGRSYEQYF
TRBJ2-1,.,TRBV6-5,.,TGTGCCAGCAGAGAAGGGGGCTCCTACAATGAGCAGTTCTTC,CASREGGSYNEQFF
TRBJ2-2,.,TRBV10-3,.,TGTGCCATCGGAGATAGCGGGAACACCGGGGAGCTGTTTTTT,CAIGDSGNTGELFF
TRBJ2-1,.,TRBV4-1,.,TGCGCCAGCAGCCAAGGAGGTCTTGAGCAGTTCTTC,CASSQGGLEQFF
TRBJ2-5,.,TRBV28,.,TGTGCCAGCAGTTCCCCCCCCGACAGCCTACAAGAGACCCAGTACTTC,CASSSPPDSLQETQYF
TRBJ2-2,.,TRBV29-1,.,TGCAGCGTACAAACCGGGACGAGCACCGGGGAGCTGTTTTTT,CSVQTGTSTGELFF
TRBJ1-5,.,TRBV27,.,TGTGCCAGCAGACCAGGGGAGAATCAGCCCCAGCATTTT,CASRPGENQPQHF
TRBJ1-2,.,TRBV28,.,TGTGCCAGCAGTTTTGGAACAGCTCCTAACTATGGCTACACCTTC,CASSFGTAPNYGYTF
TRBJ1-3,.,TRBV30,.,TGTGCCTGGAGTGTAGGGAGGCCCCTGGTAGACACCATATATTTT,CAWSVGRPLVDTIYF
TRBJ2-3,TRBD1,TRBV5-1,once,TGCGCCAGCAGCAGCGGACAGGGGGTAACAGATACGCAGTATTTT,CASSSGQGVTDTQYF
TRBJ1-1,.,TRBV9,.,TGTGCCAGCAGCGTAGACCCTAGCAGGGCGAACACTGAAGCTTTCTTT,CASSVDPSRANTEAFF
TRBJ2-2,TRBD1,TRBV5-1,few,TGCGCCAGCAGCCCCACCGCAGGAACAGGGGAAGCCGGGGAGCTGTTTTTT,CASSPTAGTGEAGELFF
TRBJ1-1,.,TRBV19,.,TGTGCCAGTAGACCCGCACCTACATTTACGGCTGAAGCTTTCTTT,CASRPAPTFTAEAFF
TRBJ1-5,.,TRBV27,.,TGTGCCAGCAGTTCCCGGGACGAGGGCGGGCAGCCCCAGCATTTT,CASSSRDEGGQPQHF
TRBJ1-2,.,TRBV7-9,once,TGTGCCAGCAACCCAAGGACCCCGGACGGCTACACCTTC,CASNPRTPDGYTF
TRBJ2-1,TRBD1,TRBV7-3,.,TGTGCCAGCAGCCCCGACAGGGTGTTGTTCTTC,CASSPDRVLFF
TRBJ2-7,TRBD1,TRBV27,.,TGTGCCAGCAAGGGGACAGGGGGCTTATCTCCCTCGAACGAGCAGTACTTC,CASKGTGGLSPSNEQYF
TRBJ2-7,TRBD1,TRBV14,.,TGTGCCAGCAGAGCCCGGGACAGCTACGAGCAGTACTTC,CASRARDSYEQYF
TRBJ2-2,.,TRBV28,.,TGTGCCAGCAGTTTAATCCGGGACACCGGGGAGCTGTTTTTT,CASSLIRDTGELFF
TRBJ1-1,.,TRBV14,.,TGTGCCAGCAGCCAAGATTGGGGCCCAGGGAAAGGGGGCACTGAAGCTTTCTTT,CASSQDWGPGKGGTEAFF
TRBJ2-7,TRBD1,TRBV6-1,.,TGTGCCAGTGGACAGGGTTCCTACGAGCAGTACTTC,CASGQGSYEQYF
TRBJ2-7,.,TRBV9,few,TGTGCCAGCAGCGGCTCAGGGGTCGAGCAGTACTTC,CASSGSGVEQYF
TRBJ2-7,TRBD1,TRBV4-1,.,TGCGCCAGCAGCCACTCCGGGACAGGGGACTACGAGCAGTACTTC,CASSHSGTGDYEQYF
TRBJ1-2,.,TRBV30,.,TGTGCCTGGAGTGGGGTTGTGGCGGGCCGCCTTAACTATGGCTACACCTTC,CAWSGVVAGRLNYGYTF
TRBJ2-7,.,TRBV9,.,TGTGCCAGCAGCGTGGGTCAGGGCTTCTACGAGCAGTACTTC,CASSVGQGFYEQYF
TRBJ2-7,TRBD1,TRBV7-8,.,TGTGCCAGCAGCTTAGGACAGGGGGCGGGATACGAGCAGTACTTC,CASSLGQGAGYEQYF
TRBJ2-7,TRBD2,TRBV27,.,TGTGCCAGCACCACGATCGGGCGGGAGGGCTCCTACGAGCAGTACTTC,CASTTIGREGSYEQYF
TRBJ2-7,.,TRBV6-1,.,TGTGCCAGCACCACCACCCGGGATCAGTGGTACTTC,CASTTTRDQWYF
TRBJ2-7,.,TRBV7-6,.,TGTGCCAGCAGCTCCGGCCTTATCGAGCAGTACTTC,CASSSGLIEQYF
TRBJ1-1,TRBD1,TRBV19,once,TGTGCCAGTAGCCTCGACAGGGGGCAGGATGAAGCTTTCTTT,CASSLDRGQDEAFF
TRBJ2-7,TRBD2,TRBV5-1,.,TGCGCCAGCAGCGCCACGAGAACTAGCGGGAGGGGAGCCGAGCAGTACTTC,CASSATRTSGRGAEQYF